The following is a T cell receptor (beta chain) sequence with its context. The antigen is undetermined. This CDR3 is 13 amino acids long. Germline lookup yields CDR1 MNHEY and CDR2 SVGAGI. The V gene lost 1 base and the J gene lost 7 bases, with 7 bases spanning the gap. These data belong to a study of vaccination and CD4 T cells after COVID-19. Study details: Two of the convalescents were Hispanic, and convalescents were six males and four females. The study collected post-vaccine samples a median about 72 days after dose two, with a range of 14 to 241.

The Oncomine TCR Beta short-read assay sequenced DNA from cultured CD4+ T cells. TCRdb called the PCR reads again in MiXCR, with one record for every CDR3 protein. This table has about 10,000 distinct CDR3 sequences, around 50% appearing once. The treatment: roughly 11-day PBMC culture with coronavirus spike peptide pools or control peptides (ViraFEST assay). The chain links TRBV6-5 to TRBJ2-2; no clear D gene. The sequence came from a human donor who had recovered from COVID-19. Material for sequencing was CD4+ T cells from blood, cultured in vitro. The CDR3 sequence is CASSYYSGGELFF. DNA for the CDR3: TGTGCCAGCAGTTACTACAGTGGCGGGGAGCTGTTTTTT.